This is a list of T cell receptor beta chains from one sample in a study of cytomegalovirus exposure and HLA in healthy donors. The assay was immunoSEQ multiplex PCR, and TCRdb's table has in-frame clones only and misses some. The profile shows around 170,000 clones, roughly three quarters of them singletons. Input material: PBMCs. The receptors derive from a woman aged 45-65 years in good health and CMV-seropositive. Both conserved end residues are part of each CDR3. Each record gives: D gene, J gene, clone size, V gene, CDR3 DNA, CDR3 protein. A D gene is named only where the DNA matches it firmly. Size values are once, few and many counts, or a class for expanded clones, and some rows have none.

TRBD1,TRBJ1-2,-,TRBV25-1,TGTGCCAGCAGTCCCTACAGGGGGCTCCACTATGGCTACACCTTC,CASSPYRGLHYGYTF
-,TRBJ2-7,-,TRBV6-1,TGTGCCAGCAGCCACAGGGGACTCTACGAGCAGTACTTC,CASSHRGLYEQYF
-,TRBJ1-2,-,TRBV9,TGTGCCAGCAGCCCAGGGTATGGCTACACCTTC,CASSPGYGYTF
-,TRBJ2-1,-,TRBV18,TGTGCCAGCTCGGGAGCTCCGGCCTCCTACAATGAGCAGTTCTTC,CASSGAPASYNEQFF
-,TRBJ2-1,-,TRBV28,TGTGCCAGCATGGTCGGGAGCCCCAGCTCCTACAATGAGCAGTTCTTC,CASMVGSPSSYNEQFF
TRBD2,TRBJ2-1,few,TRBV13,TGTGCCAGCAGGACTAGCGGGGGGGGGAATGAGCAGTTCTTC,CASRTSGGGNEQFF
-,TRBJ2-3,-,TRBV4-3,TGCGCCAGCAGCCAAGGGTCCGGGGGTTCCCCCACAGATACGCAGTATTTT,CASSQGSGGSPTDTQYF
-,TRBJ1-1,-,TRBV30,TGTGCCTGGAGGACAGAGTCGAACACTGAAGCTTTCTTT,CAWRTESNTEAFF
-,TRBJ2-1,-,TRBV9,TGTGCCAGCAGCCAGGGGGTAGCGGGAGAGCAGTTCTTC,CASSQGVAGEQFF
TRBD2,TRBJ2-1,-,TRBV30,TGTGCCTGGAGTCTCGCGGGAGGGACTGGCGAGCAGTTCTTC,CAWSLAGGTGEQFF
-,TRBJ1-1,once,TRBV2,TGTGCCAGCTGTGCGCCTCAGGGGTGCACTGAAGCTTTCTTT,CASCAPQGCTEAFF
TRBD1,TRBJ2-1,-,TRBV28,TGTGCCAGCAGTTTATTAGGGACAGGGGGCTTCAATGAGCAGTTCTTC,CASSLLGTGGFNEQFF
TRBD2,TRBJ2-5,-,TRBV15,TGTGCCACCAGCAGAGGGACTAGAAGAGAGACCCAGTACTTC,CATSRGTRRETQYF
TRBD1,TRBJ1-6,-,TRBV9,TGTGCCAGCAGCGTTCGGACAGGGCAGGATTCACCCCTCCACTTT,CASSVRTGQDSPLHF
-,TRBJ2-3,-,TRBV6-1,TGTGCCAGCAGTGAAGCGCCCGCAGGGTTGACCACAGATACGCAGTATTTT,CASSEAPAGLTTDTQYF
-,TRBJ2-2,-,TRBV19,TGTGCCAGTATGGGGGGATCAGGGGGAGTCACCGGGGAGCTGTTTTTT,CASMGGSGGVTGELFF
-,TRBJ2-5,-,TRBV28,TGTGCCAGCAGTTTCCCCCCTGGGGCAGGCGCTGAGCCAGGGACCCAGTACTTC,CASSFPPGAGAEPGTQYF
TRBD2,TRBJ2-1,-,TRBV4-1,TGCGCCAGCAGCCAAGAAGGCCTAGCGGGCCCCAATGAGCAGTTCTTC,CASSQEGLAGPNEQFF
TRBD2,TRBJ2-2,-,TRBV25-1,TGTGCCAGCAGCCGCCTGGGAGGGGACACCGGGGAGCTGTTTTTT,CASSRLGGDTGELFF
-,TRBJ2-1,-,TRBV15,TGTGCCACCAGCAGAGTAGGGCAGGGCGAACCGTTCTTC,CATSRVGQGEPFF
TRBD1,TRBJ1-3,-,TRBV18,TGTGCCAGCTCACGGGGACAGGCTGGAAACACCATATATTTT,CASSRGQAGNTIYF
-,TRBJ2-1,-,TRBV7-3,TGTGCCAGCAGCTTAAATCCCCGGGGGGAGCAGTTCTTC,CASSLNPRGEQFF
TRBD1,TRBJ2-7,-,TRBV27,TGTGCCAGCAGTTTCCTCCCTCCTGACAGGGCGCCCTACGAGCAGTACTTC,CASSFLPPDRAPYEQYF
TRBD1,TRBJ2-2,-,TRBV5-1,TGCGCCAGCAGCTTTAGGACAGGGGCGAACACCGGGGAGCTGTTTTTT,CASSFRTGANTGELFF
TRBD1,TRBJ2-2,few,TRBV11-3,TGTGCCAGCAGCTTAGGGACAGGGGGGGCCGGGGAGCTGTTTTTT,CASSLGTGGAGELFF
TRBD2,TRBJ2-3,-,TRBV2,TGTGCCAGCAGGGGGACTAGCGGGAGGGCCCAGTCGACAGATACGCAGTATTTT,CASRGTSGRAQSTDTQYF
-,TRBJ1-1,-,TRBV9,TGTGCCAGCAGCCCCCCCGGGGGTAGGACTGAAGCTTTCTTT,CASSPPGGRTEAFF